This TCR beta chain was obtained from a study of blood T cell repertoires in COVID-19 (dated by TCRdb to 2018 to 2021). About the full investigation: Samples from collaborators originated in the United States, Italy and Spain and spanned both the acute and convalescent phases of COVID-19. The material from the prospective study consisted of cDNA or gDNA derived from T cells, B-cell-depleted T cells, or PBMCs. Subjects who had been exposed to COVID-19, were actively infected with it, or had recovered from it provided the deeply sampled blood TCRbeta repertoires that made up the dataset. The repertoires were released in a freely available public database meant as a resource for research on the immune response to SARS-CoV-2. The samples were drawn from the first 160 participants of the ongoing ImmuneRACE study and from 950 to 1,500 subjects provided by 6 global collaborators. A de-identified subject ID, COVID-19 status, age in years and sex were almost always included in the sample metadata. Where available, HLA class I and class II types were obtained from metadata supplied by the sample provider rather than from assay-based typing. Study-wide conclusions, independent of this receptor: The amount of clinical and demographic metadata varied by source and participant and was provided uncurated.

Participants in the prospective study were enrolled through a virtual design, were aged roughly 18 to 100 years, and lived in 24 United States geographic areas. In the prospective study, cohorts were assigned on the basis of participant-reported clinical history obtained from a screening survey and a study questionnaire. A participant counted as exposed if, within 2 weeks of entering the study, that participant had been in contact with someone who had a PCR-confirmed or clinician-diagnosed COVID-19 case. Mobile phlebotomists in the prospective study collected whole blood, serum and a nasopharyngeal or oropharyngeal swab from every participant. Participants in the prospective study had the option to provide additional blood draws and questionnaires over an approximately 2-month period. Prospective study blood samples were shipped either frozen or at room temperature before DNA extraction. V and J lose 10 bases and 1 base, and a span of 10 bases separates them. The germline V gene sets CDR1 to MNHEY and CDR2 to SVGAGI. Including the terminal cysteine and phenylalanine, the CDR3 comprises 12 residues. Only CDR3 DNA is held: 36 bases, read in frame from base 1.

Worth noting for this clone: No cognate antigen has been identified for it. Base qualities are not at hand, and no much larger clone is one base apart.

TCRbeta CDR3 regions were amplified from genomic DNA using the immunoSEQ Assay, a bias-controlled multiplex PCR. The published analysis was carried out like this. Nucleated cell counts per sample were estimated from amplification of reference gene primers within the assay. To quantify the absolute abundance of each unique TCRbeta CDR3 rearrangement, sequence reads were collapsed and filtered. For each sample, productive Simpson clonality was calculated as the square root of Simpson's diversity index over productive rearrangements. Here the immuneACCESS table is served through TCRdb, limited to in-frame sequences with V and J called. Missing clones are a known gap in these copies; in checked studies unresolved V genes cover under half, and the rest lacks a known reason. That table furnishes V, J and clone size, whereas the DNA furnished D and trimming. The sample table records around 400,000 clones; roughly 90% of these occur just once. The top ten clonotypes cover around 0.94% of the sample.

The sequenced material came from PBMCs or T cells enriched from blood (not recorded which). Recombination joined TRBV6-5 with TRBJ1-1; a confident D gene designation cannot be given. The clonotype originates from a woman in her 40s who had been exposed to COVID-19. The nucleotides read TGTGCCACCAGATCCTCGAACACTGAAGCTTTCTTT. The resulting protein is CATRSSNTEAFF.